This T cell receptor beta chain is from a study of T-cell memory formation after mild COVID-19. This CDR3 spans 14 amino acids. The ends were cut back, 8 bases at V and 6 bases at J, with 16 bases in the middle. It was 5'RACE with constant-segment primers that produced the TCR alpha and TCR beta cDNA libraries, which carried sample barcodes and UMIs. TCRdb itself ran the 5' RACE reads through MiXCR, one entry per CDR3 protein. Counted here are 350,000 to 400,000 distinct CDR3 sequences, roughly 14% occurring once; the ten biggest clones make up under 25%. Study-wide results and limits: Chiefly within CM and EM were the contracting CD4+ clones; CD8+ ones were within EMRA. While clones contracting from day 15 to 85 were balanced between CD4 and CD8, later expanders leaned CD4+.

Regarding this clonotype: The antigen is not known.

Sequences were obtained from PBMCs or a T cell subset sorted from them (not recorded which). This TCR came from a man in his late teens or twenties who had mild COVID-19 (a few samples of this study predate the infection). Cell type and time point are not known. This sequence joins TRBV12-3 or TRBV12-4 and TRBJ2-2; D is perhaps TRBD1 or TRBD2 (5 bases each). The CDR3 spells CASGIKRGSGELFF. The CDR3 DNA follows: TGTGCCAGCGGAATAAAGAGGGGTTCCGGGGAGCTGTTTTTT.